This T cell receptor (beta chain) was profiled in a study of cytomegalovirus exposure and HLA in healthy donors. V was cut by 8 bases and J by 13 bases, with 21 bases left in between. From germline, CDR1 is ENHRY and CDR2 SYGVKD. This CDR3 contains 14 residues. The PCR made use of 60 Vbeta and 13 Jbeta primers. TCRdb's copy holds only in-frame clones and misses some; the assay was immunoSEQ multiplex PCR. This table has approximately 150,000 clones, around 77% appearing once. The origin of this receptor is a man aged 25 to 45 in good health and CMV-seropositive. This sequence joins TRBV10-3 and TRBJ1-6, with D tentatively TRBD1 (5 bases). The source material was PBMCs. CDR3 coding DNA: TGTGCCATCCGTCCGGGGGAGTCAGGCGTTCCCCTCCACTTT. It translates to CAIRPGESGVPLHF.